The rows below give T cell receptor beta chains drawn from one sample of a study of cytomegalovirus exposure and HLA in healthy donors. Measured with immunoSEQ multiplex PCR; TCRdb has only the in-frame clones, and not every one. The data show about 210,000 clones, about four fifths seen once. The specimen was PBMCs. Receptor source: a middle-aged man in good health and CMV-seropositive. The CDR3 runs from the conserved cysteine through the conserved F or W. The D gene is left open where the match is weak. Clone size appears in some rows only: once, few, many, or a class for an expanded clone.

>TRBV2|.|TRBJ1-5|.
TGTGCCAGCAGCTCATTGATGGGAGCGGGCAATCAGCCCCAGCATTTT
CASSSLMGAGNQPQHF
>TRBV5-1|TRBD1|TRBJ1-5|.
TGCGCCAGCAGCCCGGGACAGACCAATCAGCCCCAGCATTTT
CASSPGQTNQPQHF
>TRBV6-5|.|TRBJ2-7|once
TGTGCCAGCAGCCTGACTAACTACGAGCAGTACTTC
CASSLTNYEQYF
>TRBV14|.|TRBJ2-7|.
TGTGCCAGCAGCCAATTGGCCAGGCCTGGCTCCTACGAGCAGTACTTC
CASSQLARPGSYEQYF
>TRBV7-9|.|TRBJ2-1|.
TGTGCCAGCAGACCCGACAGAGATGAGCAGTTCTTC
CASRPDRDEQFF
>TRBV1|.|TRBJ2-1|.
TGCACCAGCAGCCAAGATCTGTCTAGCCCACCCTCTAACTACAATGAGCAGTTCTTC
CTSSQDLSSPPSNYNEQFF
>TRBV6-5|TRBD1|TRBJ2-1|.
TGTGCCAGCAGTTACGCCCGGACAGGGGATGAGCAGTTCTTC
CASSYARTGDEQFF
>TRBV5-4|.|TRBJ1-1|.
TGTGCCAGCACATCGGGGGGCAGTACTGAAGCTTTCTTT
CASTSGGSTEAFF
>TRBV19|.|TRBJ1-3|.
TGTGCCAGTAGTGAGGACAGTGGAAACACCATATATTTT
CASSEDSGNTIYF
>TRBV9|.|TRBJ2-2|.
TGTGCCAGCAGCGTACTACCGCGATACGGGGAGCTGTTTTTT
CASSVLPRYGELFF
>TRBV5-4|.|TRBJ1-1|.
TGTGCCAGCAGCTTGGCTGACAGACAGAACACTGAAGCTTTCTTT
CASSLADRQNTEAFF
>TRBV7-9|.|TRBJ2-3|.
TGTGCCAGCAGCTTAGCCCCGTCAGATACGCAGTATTTT
CASSLAPSDTQYF
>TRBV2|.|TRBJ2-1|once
TGTGCCAGCACCTCGCGCTTGAACTACAATGAGCAGTTCTTC
CASTSRLNYNEQFF
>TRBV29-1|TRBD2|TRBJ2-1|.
TGCAGCGTTAGGAGGGAAGTGGGGACTAGCGGGAGGAACGCCTACAATGAGCAGTTCTTC
CSVRREVGTSGRNAYNEQFF
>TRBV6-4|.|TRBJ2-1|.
TGTGCCAGCAGTGACGGTGGCGGTTCGGAGGAGCAGTTCTTC
CASSDGGGSEEQFF
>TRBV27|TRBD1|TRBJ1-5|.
TGTGCCAGCAGCCCTCAGGGGGAACAGCCCCAGCATTTT
CASSPQGEQPQHF
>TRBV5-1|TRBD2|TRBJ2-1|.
TGCGCCAGCAGCGGACTAGCGGGAGGGAATGAGCAGTTCTTC
CASSGLAGGNEQFF
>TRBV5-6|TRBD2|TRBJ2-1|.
TGTGCCAGCAGCCCCCAGCGGGAGGGCCCTTACAATGAGCAGTTCTTC
CASSPQREGPYNEQFF
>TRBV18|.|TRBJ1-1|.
TGTGCCAGCTCACCACAAACAGGCATTGAAGCTTTCTTT
CASSPQTGIEAFF